The T cell receptor (beta chain) under discussion was sequenced for a study of shared clonotypes between healthy human individuals. This clone was picked up one time. CDR3 length: 11 residues. The V end was cut by 5 bases, the J end by 7 bases, with 12 bases between. Germline loops: CDR1 SQVTM, CDR2 ANQGSEA. Clones were read by immunoSEQ multiplex PCR, and TCRdb kept only the in-frame ones, dropping some. The table shows millions of clones, with 85% to 95% occurring only once. Input material: naive CD4+ T cells sorted from blood. Subset given: CD45RA+ positively selected. The receptor was isolated from a man aged 18-30 years in good health. V is TRBV29-1 and J is TRBJ2-7; tentative D call: TRBD1 (6 bases). This chain's CDR3 is CSVRTAQEQYF. CDR3 bases: TGCAGCGTTCGGACAGCCCAGGAGCAGTACTTC.